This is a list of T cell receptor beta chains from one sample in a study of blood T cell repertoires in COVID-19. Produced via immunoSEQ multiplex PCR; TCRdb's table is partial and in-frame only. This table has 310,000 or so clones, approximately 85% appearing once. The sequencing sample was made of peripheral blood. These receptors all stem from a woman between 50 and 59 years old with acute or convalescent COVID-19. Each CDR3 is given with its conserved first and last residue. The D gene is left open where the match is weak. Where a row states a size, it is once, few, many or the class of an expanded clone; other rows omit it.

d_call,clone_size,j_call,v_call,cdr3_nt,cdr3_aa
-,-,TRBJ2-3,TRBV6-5,TGTGCCAGCACCGCGCGGAGCGGCACAGATACGCAGTATTTT,CASTARSGTDTQYF
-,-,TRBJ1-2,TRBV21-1,TGTGCCAGCAGCCTTAAACAGGGGAACTATGGCTACACCTTC,CASSLKQGNYGYTF
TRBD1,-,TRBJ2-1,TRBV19,TGTGCCAGTAGTATAGGAGATGACAGGGGGGTCTACAATGAGCAGTTCTTC,CASSIGDDRGVYNEQFF
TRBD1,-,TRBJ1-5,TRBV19,TGTGCCAGTAGTATACGACCGGGACAGGGGGCGTCCGGCAATCAGCCCCAGCATTTT,CASSIRPGQGASGNQPQHF
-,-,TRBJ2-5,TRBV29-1,TGCAGCGTCCTCAGGGAGACCCAGTACTTC,CSVLRETQYF
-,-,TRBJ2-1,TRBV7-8,TGTGCCAGCAGCTGGGGCCCAAAGGCGGATGAGCAGTTCTTC,CASSWGPKADEQFF
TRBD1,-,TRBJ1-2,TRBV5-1,TGCGCCAGCAGCTTGCGAGGGGACAGGCCCTATGGCTACACCTTC,CASSLRGDRPYGYTF
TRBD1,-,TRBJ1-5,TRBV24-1,TGTGCCACCAGTGATTCGCCCCAGGGGGCGAGCAATCAGCCCCAGCATTTT,CATSDSPQGASNQPQHF
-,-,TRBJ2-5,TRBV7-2,TGTGCCAGCGGGAAACAGGGACGGAGGGAGACCCAGTACTTC,CASGKQGRRETQYF
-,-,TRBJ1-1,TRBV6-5,TGTGCCAGCAGTACCCGGGACACGCTGAAAACTGAAGCTTTCTTT,CASSTRDTLKTEAFF
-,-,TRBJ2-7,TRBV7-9,TGTGCCAGCAGCTCGCCTGCGGGCGAGCAGTACTTC,CASSSPAGEQYF
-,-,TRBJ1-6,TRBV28,TGTGCCAGCAGTTGGCCCCAGGAGGATTCACCCCTCCACTTT,CASSWPQEDSPLHF
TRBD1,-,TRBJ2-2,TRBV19,TGTGCCAGTATCCGGGACAGGGTAACCGGGGAGCTGTTTTTT,CASIRDRVTGELFF
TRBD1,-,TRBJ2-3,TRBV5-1,TGCGCCAGCAGCCCAGACAGGGCCGCTAGCACAGATACGCAGTATTTT,CASSPDRAASTDTQYF
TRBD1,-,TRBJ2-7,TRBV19,TGTGCCAGTAGTATCCTTGACAGGGGGGACGAGCAGTACTTC,CASSILDRGDEQYF
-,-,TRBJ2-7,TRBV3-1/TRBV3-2,TGTGCCAGCAGCCAAACGGATAGGGCGGGACCCCCCAACGAGCAGTACTTC,CASSQTDRAGPPNEQYF
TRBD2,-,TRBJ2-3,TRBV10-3,TGTGCCATCAGTGATGCGGGAGCGGGAGATACGCAGTATTTT,CAISDAGAGDTQYF
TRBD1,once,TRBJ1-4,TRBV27,TGTGCCAGCAGTCAGGGGGCGCGAGGTGAAAAACTGTTTTTT,CASSQGARGEKLFF
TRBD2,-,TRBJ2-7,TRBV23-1,TGCGCCAGCAGGCTCAATTCCAGCGGGAGTGCTCCTGGTCGCTACGAGCAGTACTTC,CASRLNSSGSAPGRYEQYF
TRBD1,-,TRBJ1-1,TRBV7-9,TGTGCCAGCAGCCCGAACTCCGGGACAGGGGGGACTGAAGCTTTCTTT,CASSPNSGTGGTEAFF
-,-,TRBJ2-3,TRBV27,TGTGCCAGCAGTTTAGTTCTAGCGCGGGATACGCAGTATTTT,CASSLVLARDTQYF
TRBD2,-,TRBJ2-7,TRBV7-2,TGTGCCAGCAGCTTATATGCGGGAGGTTTCGACGAGCAGTACTTC,CASSLYAGGFDEQYF
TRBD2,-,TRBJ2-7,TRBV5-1,TGCGCCAGCAGCTTGCCGGCTTTGGGGGGGAGTACGGCCTACGAGCAGTACTTC,CASSLPALGGSTAYEQYF
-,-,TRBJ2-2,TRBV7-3,TGTGCCAGCAGCTGGGGAATAGCGGAAGCGAACACCGGGGAGCTGTTTTTT,CASSWGIAEANTGELFF
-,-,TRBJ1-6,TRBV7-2,TGTGCCAGCAGCTTAGAATGGGGGCTAGGTTCACCCCTCCACTTT,CASSLEWGLGSPLHF